One sample yielded the 21 T cell receptor beta chains listed below, sequenced in a study of T cells in women clearing cervical HPV infection. Clones were sequenced by immunoSEQ multiplex PCR, and TCRdb holds only the in-frame ones, with some missing. Its clone listing holds about 33,000 clones. Sequenced input: blood buffy coat. These receptors were collected from a woman aged 18 to 69 with a cervical HPV16 infection that either progressed to CIN3+ or cleared (not recorded which).

As concerns this clone: From the germline J gene comes the end of the CDR3, since the read stops 3 residues before it. V is TRBV6-1 and J is TRBJ1-1; D ambiguous. Germline V gene lookup returns CDR1 MNHNS and CDR2 SASEGT. The length of the CDR3 is 15 residues. The V end lost 0 bases, the J end lost 3 bases, and 11 bases lay between the germline ends. CDR3 DNA, as far as it was read: TGTGCCAGCAGTGAAGCCTCGGGTTGGGACACTGAA. This translates into CASSEASGWDTE. The complete CDR3 sequence is CASSEASGWDTEAFF.

In the case of this clone: The read comes to an end 3 residues before the CDR3 does, leaving the germline J gene to fill in the end. The V gene is TRBV19, the J gene TRBJ2-7; D is possibly TRBD2 (6 bases). Germline values: CDR1 LNHDA, CDR2 SQIVND (reference sequence). V lost 6 bases and J 3 bases, leaving 18 bases between the germline ends. The length of the CDR3 is 15 residues. CDR3 DNA, as far as it was read: TGTGCCAGTAGCGACCCCGGAGGGTTCGTCTACGAG. Protein product: CASSDPGGFVYE. The CDR3 in its entirety is CASSDPGGFVYEQYF.

A remark on this clone: Compared with germline, one end of the junction differs, possibly owing to a read error. The read is 3 residues too short to cover the CDR3 end, so that end is filled in from the germline J gene. The rearrangement joins TRBV13 to TRBJ2-2; maybe TRBD2 (5 bases). CDR3 size: 14 residues. The germline CDR1 and CDR2 sequences are PRHDT and FYEKMQ (reference sequence). Partial CDR3 DNA: TGTGCCAGCACCTTACGGGGTTACACCGGGGAG. This codes for CASTLRGYTGE. The complete CDR3 reads CASTLRGYTGELFF.

Regarding this clone: The observed sequence ends 3 residues before the CDR3 terminus, with the missing tail filled in from the germline J gene. The chain recombines TRBV7-2 with TRBJ1-3; TRBD1 might be the D (5 bases). The CDR3 runs 16 residues. Per germline, CDR1 SGHTA and CDR2 FQGNSA. Trimming took 0 bases from V and 1 from J, leaving 10 bases between them. The CDR3 loop reads CASSLAWAGSGNTIYF. CDR3 DNA (partial): TGTGCCAGCAGCTTAGCGTGGGCAGGGTCTGGAAACACC. Looking up the rest from reference TRBV7-2 and TRBJ1-3 gives the full variable domain: GAGVSQSPSNKVTEKGKDVELRCDPISGHTALYWYRQSLGQGLEFLIYFQGNSAPDKSGLPSDRFSAERTGGSVSTLTIQRTQQEDSAVYLCASSLAWAGSGNTIYFGEGSWLTVV.

A note on this clone: The CDR3 goes on 3 residues after the read ends, and that part is filled in from the germline J gene. The chain uses TRBV5-1 and TRBJ2-5, with TRBD1 matching 9 bases. The germline V gene has CDR1 SGHRS and CDR2 YFSETQ. This CDR3 has 17 residues. Trimming at V came to 0 bases and at J to 1 base, leaving 7 bases not matched to a gene. CDR3: CASSLGPTGGFQETQYF. The covered CDR3 bases are TGCGCCAGCAGCTTGGGCCCGACAGGGGGATTCCAAGAGACC.

Notes on this clone: The CDR3 end is not reached by the read, which stops 3 residues before it; the germline J gene fills it in. The chain has TRBV29-1 and TRBJ1-4, with 7 bases identical to TRBD1. The V segment lost 7 bases and the J segment 7 bases; nucleotides outside the gene matches: 15. The CDR3 sequence is 15 residues long. Germline loops: CDR1 SQVTM, CDR2 ANQGSEA. The sequenced CDR3 bases are TGCAGCGCCGCTTTTCCCCGGACAGGCTCTGAAAAA. As protein: CSAAFPRTGSEK. Given in full, the CDR3 is CSAAFPRTGSEKLFF.

This clone is deemed medium-sized by its frequency. The read terminates 3 residues ahead of where the CDR3 ends, so the germline J gene completes it. This chain joins TRBV4-2 and TRBJ2-6, with D possibly TRBD2 on 7 matching bases. This CDR3 comprises 20 residues. Germline V gives CDR1 LGHNA, CDR2 YNFKEQ. The ends were cut back, 4 bases at V and 0 bases at J, with 22 bases in the middle. CDR3 sequence reads: CASSRQAGARGFSGANVLTF. The part of the CDR3 DNA that was read is TGTGCCAGCAGCCGACAGGCGGGGGCGCGCGGCTTCTCTGGGGCCAACGTC.

Comments on this clone: The read stops 3 residues short of the end of the CDR3; the missing end is completed from the germline J gene. This chain connects TRBV20-1 to TRBJ1-2; D is perhaps TRBD1 (5 bases). The ends were cut back, 5 bases at V and 6 bases at J, with 13 bases in the middle. Germline V gene lookup returns CDR1 DFQATT and CDR2 SNEGSKA (reference sequence). The CDR3 is 12 residues long. CDR3 loop: CSARTTENGYTF. CDR3 DNA, as far as it was read: TGCAGTGCTCGGACAACGGAAAATGGC.

Concerning this clone itself: Coverage ceases 3 residues before the CDR3 finishes, and the germline J gene fills in the end. The V call is TRBV12-3 or TRBV12-4, the J call TRBJ2-7; TRBD2 agrees at 7 bases. V dropped 2 bases and J dropped 0; count of bases not matched to a gene: 16. The CDR3 has 19 amino acids. The part of the CDR3 DNA that was read is TGTGCCAGCAGTTTATTTACAGGCCGGACTAGAAAGAGCTCCTACGAG. As protein: CASSLFTGRTRKSSYE. The full CDR3 protein is CASSLFTGRTRKSSYEQYF.

In regard to this clone: The CDR3 extends 3 residues past the end of the read, so its final part is completed from the germline J gene. J is TRBJ2-1 and V is TRBV19, with TRBD2 matching 12 bases. CDR3 length: 17 amino acids. CDR1 LNHDA and CDR2 SQIVND come from the germline V gene (reference sequence). V lost 2 bases and J lost 0; bases outside the gene matches: 2. The part of the CDR3 DNA that was read is TGTGCCAGTAGTATAACTAGCGGGAGGAGCTCCTACAATGAG. It is translated as CASSITSGRSSYNE. The complete CDR3 protein is CASSITSGRSSYNEQFF.

Comment on this clone: The read terminates 3 residues ahead of where the CDR3 ends, so the germline J gene completes it. This chain connects TRBV3-1 (or the pseudogene TRBV3-2) to TRBJ2-1; D gene unclear. Trimming left V 4 bases short and J 4 bases short, with 5 bases between. Looked up from germline, CDR1 is LGHDT and CDR2 is YNNKEL (reference sequence). There are 12 residues in the CDR3. Incomplete CDR3 DNA: TGTGCCAGCAGCCGGCTGTACAATGAG. It specifies CASSRLYNE. The CDR3 reads in full as CASSRLYNEQFF.

Of note for this clone: The observed sequence ends 3 residues before the CDR3 terminus, with the missing tail filled in from the germline J gene. This chain uses TRBV7-8 with TRBJ2-5; perhaps TRBD1 as D (6 bases). The ends were cut back, 3 bases at V and 5 bases at J, with 16 bases in the middle. This CDR3 has 15 residues. Germline CDR1 is SGHVS and CDR2 is FQNEAQ. CDR3 DNA, as far as it was read: TGTGCCAGCAGCTTTAGTTACAGGGACGGGGAGACC. It codes for CASSFSYRDGET. The entire CDR3 sequence reads CASSFSYRDGETQYF.

As regards this clone: The read stops 3 residues short of the end of the CDR3; the missing end is completed from the germline J gene. The J gene is TRBJ2-2, the V gene TRBV6-2 or TRBV6-3; the match to TRBD1 covers 9 bases. Germline V lookup: CDR1 MNHEY, CDR2 SVGEGT. This CDR3 contains 15 residues. V was clipped by 5 bases and J by 5 bases; unmatched bases: 6. CDR3 amino acids: CASSTQGAITGELFF. CDR3 DNA, as far as it was read: TGTGCCAGCAGTACACAGGGGGCGATTACCGGGGAG.

About this clone itself: The CDR3 is cut off 3 residues early in the read; its end comes from the germline J gene. V and J are TRBV5-1 and TRBJ2-3; 8 bases agree with TRBD2. CDR1 and CDR2 (germline): SGHRS, YFSETQ. The J segment lost 2 bases and the V segment lost 0 bases, leaving 5 bases of the junction unmatched. This CDR3 contains 16 residues. The CDR3 sequence is CASSLGAGGYTDTQYF. The sequenced part of the CDR3 DNA is TGCGCCAGCAGCTTGGGGGCGGGGGGCTACACAGATACG.

In regard to this clone: Read sequence stops 3 residues before the CDR3 end, and the germline J gene provides the missing end. Other DNA sequences within the sample encode an identical CDR3. The rearrangement links TRBV20-1 to TRBJ1-1, with 10 positions matching TRBD1. Germline V gene sequence: CDR1 DFQATT, CDR2 SNEGSKA (reference sequence). The CDR3 is 16 residues long. V gave up 2 bases and J gave up 1 base; unmatched junction bases: 7. The sequenced part of the CDR3 DNA is TGCAGTGCTAGAAGAAGACAGGGGGCGAGGAACACTGAA. Encoded protein: CSARRRQGARNTE. The whole CDR3 sequence reads CSARRRQGARNTEAFF.

The CDR3 bases that were read are TGTGCCAGCAGTTTTACTCTGAACACTGAA. It translates to CASSFTLNTE. The whole CDR3 protein reads CASSFTLNTEAFF. The V gene is TRBV6-2 or TRBV6-3, the J gene TRBJ1-1; D gene ambiguous. The read is 3 residues too short to cover the CDR3 end, so that end is filled in from the germline J gene. Germline V CDR1 and CDR2: MNHEY, SVGEGT. The CDR3 has 13 amino acids. V was pared by 4 bases and J by 0 bases, with 6 bases between.

Concerning this clone itself: The CDR3 end is not reached by the read, which stops 3 residues before it; the germline J gene fills it in. The rearrangement joins TRBV5-1 to TRBJ2-7; TRBD1 aligns across 10 bases. J gave up 3 bases and V 4 bases, and 10 bases lay outside the gene matches. This CDR3 contains 16 residues. The germline V gene has CDR1 SGHRS and CDR2 YFSETQ. The CDR3 bases that were read are TGCGCCAGCAGCCACGCTCATGACAGGGGGCTCTACGAG. Protein: CASSHAHDRGLYE. The whole CDR3 sequence is CASSHAHDRGLYEQYF.

Note on this clone: Sequencing ends 3 residues short of the CDR3 end; the germline J gene provides the rest. The chain is built from TRBV10-3 and TRBJ1-4; 8 nucleotides align to TRBD1. The CDR3 consists of 16 residues. V was clipped by 6 bases and J by 0 bases; unmatched bases: 6. Germline V gene sequence: CDR1 ENHRY, CDR2 SYGVKD. CDR3 sequence: CAISGTGGTTNEKLFF. CDR3 DNA, as far as it was read: TGTGCCATCAGCGGGACAGGCGGTACAACTAATGAAAAA.

A word on this clone: Read data end 3 residues before the CDR3 end; the end is taken from the germline J gene. The chain uses TRBV7-9 and TRBJ2-3; possibly TRBD2 for D (6 bases). Per germline, CDR1 SEHNR and CDR2 FQNEAQ (reference sequence). This CDR3 is 15 amino acids long. Deletions cut 4 bases from V and 3 bases from J, with 14 bases between. The part of the CDR3 DNA that was read is TGTGCCAGCAGCTCCCCGGGGGAGAGGACAGATACG. This codes for CASSSPGERTDT. The CDR3 as a whole reads CASSSPGERTDTQYF.

Details on this clone: The read halts 3 residues ahead of the CDR3 end, with the missing end drawn from the germline J gene. The chain links TRBV19 to TRBJ2-3, with TRBD1 matching over 10 bases. The CDR3 length is 14 residues. The junction had 1 base not matched to a gene; V was cut back by 6 bases and J by 1 base. CDR1 is LNHDA and CDR2 is SQIVND in the germline V gene (reference sequence). The sequenced CDR3 bases are TGTGCCAGTAGGGACAGGGGGGGCACAGATACG. Amino acids: CASRDRGGTDT. The CDR3, in full, reads CASRDRGGTDTQYF.

The CDR3 bases that were read are TGTGCCAGCAGCTTAGACCGGGGGTTCGCCGGGGAG. It specifies CASSLDRGFAGE. The CDR3 reads in full as CASSLDRGFAGELFF. The chain recombines TRBV11-2 with TRBJ2-2; TRBD2 might be the D (6 bases). The CDR3 end is not reached by the read, which stops 3 residues before it; the germline J gene fills it in. This CDR3 contains 15 residues. In germline, CDR1 is SGHAT, CDR2 FQNNGV. V dropped 0 bases and J dropped 6 bases, with 11 bases sitting between them.